This entry lists 22 T cell receptor beta chains sequenced from one sample in a study of cytomegalovirus exposure and HLA in healthy donors. The study ran its PCR with 60 Vbeta and 13 Jbeta primers. This table comes from immunoSEQ multiplex PCR, and its TCRdb copy is limited to in-frame clones, with some not included. Counted here are around 280,000 clones, 70% to 90% occurring once; the ten biggest clones make up roughly 2.3%. Sequencing was carried out using PBMCs. All receptors derive from a woman between 18 and 29 years old in good health and CMV-seronegative.

This sequence joins TRBV30 and TRBJ2-5; 14 bases are a match to TRBD2. Germline CDR1 and CDR2: GTSNPN and SVGIG (reference sequence). CDR3 size: 19 residues. V lost 7 bases and J lost 2; bases outside the gene matches: 18. CDR3 protein: CASSGGLAGGWAAQETQYF. The CDR3 nucleotides are TGTGCCTCCTCCGGAGGACTAGCGGGGGGCTGGGCGGCTCAAGAGACCCAGTACTTC.

The chain links TRBV15 to TRBJ2-5; TRBD2 matches 12 bases. Germline V gene lookup returns CDR1 LNHNV and CDR2 YYDKDF (reference sequence). Germline trimming cut 0 bases from V and 5 bases from J; bases unmatched to any gene: 4. CDR3 length: 16 residues. The CDR3 nucleotides are TGTGCCACCAGCAGAGATAGACTAGCGGGGGCGGAGACCCAGTACTTC. This codes for CATSRDRLAGAETQYF.

The chain recombines TRBV6-6 with TRBJ2-1, with D possibly being TRBD2 (5 bases). Germline V lookup: CDR1 MNHNY, CDR2 SVGAGI (reference sequence). The CDR3 is 15 residues long. Trimming stripped 2 bases from V and 6 bases from J, with 14 bases between. The CDR3 reads CASSYEGKGGNEQFF. The CDR3 nucleotides read TGTGCCAGCAGTTACGAAGGGAAAGGAGGCAATGAGCAGTTCTTC.

The V gene is TRBV6-1, the J gene TRBJ1-1, with a possible D match to TRBD1 (5 bases). V was shortened by 7 bases and J by 7 bases, with 13 bases between the two germline ends. The CDR3 has 12 residues. Germline V CDR1 and CDR2: MNHNS, SASEGT. CDR3 protein: CASTVGAGEAFF. The CDR3 DNA follows: TGTGCCAGCACAGTAGGGGCCGGTGAAGCTTTCTTT.

This clone was detected a few times. The rearrangement links TRBV5-4 to TRBJ2-1; 10 bases are shared with TRBD1. Per germline, CDR1 SGHNT and CDR2 YYREEE (reference sequence). This CDR3 has 13 residues. Germline trimming cut 6 bases from V and 7 bases from J; bases unmatched to any gene: 4. The DNA of the CDR3 is TGTGCCAGCAAGGGACAGGGGATGAATGAGCAGTTCTTC. Translation gives CASKGQGMNEQFF.

The gene calls are TRBV27 and TRBJ2-7; 9 bases are shared with TRBD2. J lost 4 bases, V lost 3 bases, and 7 bases had no gene match. CDR3 length: 15 amino acids. CDR1 and CDR2 (germline): MNHEY, SMNVEV (reference sequence). CDR3 protein: CASSFTGLAKYEQYF. DNA for the CDR3: TGTGCCAGCAGTTTCACGGGACTAGCAAAATACGAGCAGTACTTC.

The chain has TRBV7-3 and TRBJ2-3; D unclear. The germline V gene encodes CDR1 SGHTA and CDR2 FQGTGA. This CDR3 contains 13 residues. Trimming removed 2 bases at V and 4 bases at J, with 7 bases between. CDR3 DNA sequence: TGTGCCAGCAGCTTATCCCTCCCAGATACGCAGTATTTT. This gives the protein CASSLSLPDTQYF. The entire variable domain, with the rest obtained from reference TRBV7-3 and TRBJ2-3, is as follows: GAGVSQTPSNKVTEKGKYVELRCDPISGHTALYWYRQSLGQGPEFLIYFQGTGAADDSGLPNDRFFAVRPEGSVSTLKIQRTERGDSAVYLCASSLSLPDTQYFGPGTRLTVL.

This rearrangement joins TRBV19 to TRBJ1-5, with 8 bases matching TRBD1. V shed 6 bases and J 6 bases; nucleotides not matched to a gene: 10. Per the germline V gene, CDR1 is LNHDA and CDR2 is SQIVND (reference sequence). This CDR3 region has 15 residues. DNA for the CDR3: TGTGCCAGTAGCCCCACCAGGGGGCGCGTTCAGCCCCAGCATTTT. It is translated as CASSPTRGRVQPQHF.

This chain links TRBV4-2 with TRBJ1-1; weak D call: TRBD1 (5 bases). Trimming pared 0 bases from V and 0 bases from J, leaving 8 bases between. The germline V gene has CDR1 LGHNA and CDR2 YNFKEQ. This CDR3 spans 15 amino acids. The chain's CDR3 is CASSQDIGVNTEAFF. As DNA, the CDR3 is TGTGCCAGCAGCCAAGATATAGGGGTGAACACTGAAGCTTTCTTT.

The rearrangement uses TRBV27 and TRBJ2-2; tentatively, D is TRBD1 (5 bases). Looked up from germline, CDR1 is MNHEY and CDR2 is SMNVEV (reference sequence). V was pared by 3 bases and J by 0 bases, with 11 bases between. There are 16 residues in the CDR3. This CDR3 is CASSFSGPANTGELFF. The CDR3 region has the DNA TGTGCCAGCAGTTTTTCAGGGCCAGCGAACACCGGGGAGCTGTTTTTT.

The chain employs TRBV7-3 and TRBJ2-1; 7 bases match TRBD2. CDR3 size: 15 residues. Germline CDR1 reads SGHTA; CDR2 reads FQGTGA. J gave up 0 bases and V 6 bases, and 5 bases lay outside the gene matches. For the CDR3, the DNA is TGTGCCAGCAGGCTAGCGGCGAACTCCTACAATGAGCAGTTCTTC. It codes for CASRLAANSYNEQFF.

The chain combines TRBV13 with TRBJ1-1; D is undetermined. The germline V gene has CDR1 PRHDT and CDR2 FYEKMQ (reference sequence). This CDR3 comprises 14 residues. Trimming removed 4 bases at V and 4 bases at J, with 13 bases between. CDR3 residues: CASSSTPGGTEAFF. CDR3 in DNA: TGTGCCAGCAGCTCTACCCCGGGTGGCACTGAAGCTTTCTTT.

This clone occurred a few times. The V call is TRBV27, the J call TRBJ1-6; D is undetermined. Trimming shortened V by 4 bases and J by 7 bases, and 2 bases separated the two germline ends. This CDR3 contains 11 residues. Germline V lookup: CDR1 MNHEY, CDR2 SMNVEV (reference sequence). CDR3 sequence reads: CASSSNSPLHF. The CDR3 DNA follows: TGTGCCAGCAGTTCAAATTCACCCCTCCACTTT.

Written as DNA, the CDR3 is TGTGCCAGCAGCTTAAGTCATCGGGTTTCGAACACCGGGGAGCTGTTTTTT. Translating it yields CASSLSHRVSNTGELFF. The chain carries TRBV7-2 and TRBJ2-2; D call uncertain. Germline values: CDR1 SGHTA, CDR2 FQGNSA. The V and J ends lost 2 bases and 0 bases respectively, with 13 bases between them. The CDR3 runs 17 residues.

This clone was seen more than once but under ten times. CDR3 region: CASSVQGGGGGDEQFF. CDR3 nucleotide sequence: TGTGCCAGCAGTGTACAGGGAGGCGGGGGAGGAGATGAGCAGTTCTTC. The V gene is TRBV6-4, the J gene TRBJ2-1; the D gene is possibly TRBD2 (7 bases). CDR1 and CDR2 (germline): MRHNA, SNTAGT. The CDR3 runs to 16 residues. V was cut by 4 bases and J by 8 bases, with 21 bases left in between.

This clone occurred once. The genes are TRBV15 and TRBJ1-1; maybe TRBD1 (5 bases). CDR1 LNHNV and CDR2 YYDKDF come from the germline V gene (reference sequence). Deletions cut 1 base from V and 10 bases from J, with 16 bases between. The CDR3 sequence is 14 residues long. The CDR3, as DNA: TGTGCCACCAGCAGAGGAACGCAGGGTTGGGCAGCTTTCTTT. Translation gives CATSRGTQGWAAFF.

V is TRBV7-2 and J is TRBJ2-5, with D perhaps TRBD2 (6 bases). Germline loops: CDR1 SGHTA, CDR2 FQGNSA. There are 16 residues in the CDR3. The V end was cut by 5 bases, the J end by 2 bases, with 18 bases between. CDR3 sequence reads: CASSLQLALGQETQYF. The CDR3 nucleotides are TGTGCCAGCAGCCTGCAACTAGCTCTGGGGCAAGAGACCCAGTACTTC.

In the case of this clone: Compared with germline, one end of the junction differs, possibly owing to a read error. The V and J genes are TRBV7-9 and TRBJ2-7; D gene unclear. CDR1 is SEHNR, CDR2 FQNEAQ, per germline (reference sequence). The CDR3 has 14 amino acids. The CDR3 spells CSSSLSPRIQEQYF. The DNA for the CDR3 is TGTTCCAGCAGCTTATCCCCACGAATTCAGGAGCAGTACTTC.

The rearrangement joins TRBV19 to TRBJ1-2; perhaps TRBD1 as D (6 bases). The V end lost 7 bases, the J end lost 4 bases, and 13 bases lay between the germline ends. The CDR3 totals 13 residues. Looked up from germline, CDR1 is LNHDA and CDR2 is SQIVND (reference sequence). CDR3 residues: CASNPQGSYGYTF. CDR3 coding DNA: TGTGCCAGTAATCCGCAGGGGAGCTATGGCTACACCTTC.

The chain joins TRBV14 to TRBJ1-3, with a weak D call TRBD1 (6 bases). This CDR3 region has 14 residues. V gave up 1 base and J gave up 4 bases, with 8 bases separating them. From germline, CDR1 is SGHDN and CDR2 FVKESK. The CDR3 loop is CASSQGQVGNTIYF. CDR3 in DNA: TGTGCCAGCAGCCAAGGACAGGTCGGAAACACCATATATTTT. The full variable domain, rest sourced from reference TRBV14 and TRBJ1-3, is EAGVTQFPSHSVIEKGQTVTLRCDPISGHDNLYWYRRVMGKEIKFLLHFVKESKQDESGMPNNRFLAERTGGTYSTLKVQPAELEDSGVYFCASSQGQVGNTIYFGEGSWLTVV.

The V call is TRBV14, the J call TRBJ2-5; unclear D gene. TRBJ2-7 matches the DNA end more closely, so the J call is doubtful. CDR1 and CDR2 from the germline V gene are SGHDN and FVKESK. The CDR3 is 16 amino acids. The CDR3: CASSQASAGLSYEQYF. The CDR3 DNA follows: TGTGCCAGCAGCCAAGCTTCGGCAGGATTGTCCTACGAGCAGTACTTC.

CDR3 nucleotides: TGCAGCGTGCCGGGACAGCTTTCTGATACGCAGTATTTT. The encoded protein is CSVPGQLSDTQYF. The chain carries TRBV29-1 and TRBJ2-3; 7 bases agree with TRBD1. V lost 6 bases and J lost 6; bases outside the gene matches: 9. Per germline, CDR1 SQVTM and CDR2 ANQGSEA. This CDR3 is built from 13 residues.